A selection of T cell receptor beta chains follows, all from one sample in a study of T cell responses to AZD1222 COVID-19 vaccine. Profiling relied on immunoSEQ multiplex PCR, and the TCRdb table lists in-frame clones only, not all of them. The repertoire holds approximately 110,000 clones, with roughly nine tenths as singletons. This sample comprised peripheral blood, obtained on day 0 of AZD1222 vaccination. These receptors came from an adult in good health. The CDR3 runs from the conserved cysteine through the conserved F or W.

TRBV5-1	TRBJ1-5	CASSDGTVNQPQHF
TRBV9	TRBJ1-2	CASSVAKDPGQTPWESNYGYTF
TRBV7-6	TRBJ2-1	CASSLLAGTGGSNEQFF
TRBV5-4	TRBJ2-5	CASSLGTGGSETQYF
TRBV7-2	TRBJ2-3	CASSLRRGADTQYF
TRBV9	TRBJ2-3	CASSSPRKAGGPGDTQYF
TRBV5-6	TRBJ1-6	CASSLGTGHFDSPLHF
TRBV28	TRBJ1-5	CASSLTYQPQHF
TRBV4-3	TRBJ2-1	CASSQDPEGYEQFF
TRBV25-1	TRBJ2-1	CASSVSSSYNEQFF